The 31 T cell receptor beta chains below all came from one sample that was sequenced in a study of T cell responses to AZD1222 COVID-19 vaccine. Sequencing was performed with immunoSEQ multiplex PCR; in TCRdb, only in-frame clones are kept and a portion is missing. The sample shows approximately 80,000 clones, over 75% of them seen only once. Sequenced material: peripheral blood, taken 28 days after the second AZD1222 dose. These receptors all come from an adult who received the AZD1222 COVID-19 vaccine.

CDR3 nucleotide sequence: TGTGCCAGCAGCCCCCAACAGGGGGCGAACACCGGGGAGCTGTTTTTT. Its protein is CASSPQQGANTGELFF. V usage is TRBV4-2 and J usage is TRBJ2-2; TRBD1 matches 8 bases. Trimming removed 4 bases from V and 0 bases from J; junction bases left unmatched: 4. This CDR3 is built from 16 residues. Per germline, CDR1 LGHNA and CDR2 YNFKEQ.

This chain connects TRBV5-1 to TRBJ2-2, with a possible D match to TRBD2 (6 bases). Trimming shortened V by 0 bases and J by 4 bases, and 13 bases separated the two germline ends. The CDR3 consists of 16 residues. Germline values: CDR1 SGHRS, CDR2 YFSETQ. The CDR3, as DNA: TGCGCCAGCAGCTTGGCCCAGACCGGGGGCACCGGGGAGCTGTTTTTT. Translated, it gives CASSLAQTGGTGELFF. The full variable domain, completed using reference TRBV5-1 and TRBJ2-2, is KAGVTQTPRYLIKTRGQQVTLSCSPISGHRSVSWYQQTPGQGLQFLFEYFSETQRNKGNFPGRFSGRQFSNSRSEMNVSTLELGDSALYLCASSLAQTGGTGELFFGEGSRLTVL.

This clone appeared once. This chain's CDR3 is CASSPGTGLQETQYF. Written as DNA, the CDR3 is TGTGCCAGCAGTCCCGGGACAGGACTTCAAGAGACCCAGTACTTC. This sequence joins TRBV28 and TRBJ2-5; 8 nucleotides match TRBD1. CDR3 size: 15 residues. Germline V gene data show CDR1 as MDHEN and CDR2 as SYDVKM. V shed 5 bases, J shed 2 bases, and the junction held 7 bases outside the gene matches.

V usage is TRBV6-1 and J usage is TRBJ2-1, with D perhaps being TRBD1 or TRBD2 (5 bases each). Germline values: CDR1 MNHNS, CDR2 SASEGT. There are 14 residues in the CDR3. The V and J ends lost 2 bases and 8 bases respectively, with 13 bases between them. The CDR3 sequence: CASSEHGRDDEQFF. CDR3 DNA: TGTGCCAGCAGTGAACACGGACGGGACGATGAGCAGTTCTTC.

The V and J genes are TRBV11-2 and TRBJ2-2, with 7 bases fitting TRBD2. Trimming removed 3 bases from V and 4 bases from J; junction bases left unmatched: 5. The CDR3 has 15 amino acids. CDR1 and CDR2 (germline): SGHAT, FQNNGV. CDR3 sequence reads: CASSFVGGFTGELFF. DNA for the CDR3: TGTGCCAGCAGCTTCGTCGGGGGGTTCACCGGGGAGCTGTTTTTT.

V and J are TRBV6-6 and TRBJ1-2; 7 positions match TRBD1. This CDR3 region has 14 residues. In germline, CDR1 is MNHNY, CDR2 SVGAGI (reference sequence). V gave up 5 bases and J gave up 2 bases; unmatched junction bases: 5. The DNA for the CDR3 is TGTGCCAGCAGTGACCCGACAGGGAACTATGGCTACACCTTC. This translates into CASSDPTGNYGYTF.

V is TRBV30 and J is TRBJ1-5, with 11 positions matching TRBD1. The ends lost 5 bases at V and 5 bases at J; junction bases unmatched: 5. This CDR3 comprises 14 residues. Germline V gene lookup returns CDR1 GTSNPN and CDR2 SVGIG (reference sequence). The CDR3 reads CAWSGDRGYQPQHF. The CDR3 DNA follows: TGTGCCTGGTCAGGGGACAGGGGGTATCAGCCCCAGCATTTT.

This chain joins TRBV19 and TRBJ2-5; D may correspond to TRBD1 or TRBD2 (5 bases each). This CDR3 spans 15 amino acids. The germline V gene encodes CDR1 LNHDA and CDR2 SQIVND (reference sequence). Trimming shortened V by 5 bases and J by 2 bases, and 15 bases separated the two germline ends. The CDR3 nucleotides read TGTGCCAGTAGTGGGAGCTCAGGGAGTCAAGAGACCCAGTACTTC. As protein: CASSGSSGSQETQYF.

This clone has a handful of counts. The CDR3 loop reads CASSLDGLANIQYF. The CDR3, as DNA: TGCGCCAGCAGCTTGGACGGACTAGCGAACATTCAGTACTTC. The V and J genes are TRBV5-1 and TRBJ2-4, with 9 nucleotides matching TRBD2. The CDR3 totals 14 residues. Looked up from germline, CDR1 is SGHRS and CDR2 is YFSETQ. V lost 0 bases, J lost 7 bases, and 2 bases stayed unmatched. Based on the CDR3 plus reference TRBV5-1 and TRBJ2-4, the full variable domain is KAGVTQTPRYLIKTRGQQVTLSCSPISGHRSVSWYQQTPGQGLQFLFEYFSETQRNKGNFPGRFSGRQFSNSRSEMNVSTLELGDSALYLCASSLDGLANIQYFGAGTRLSVL.

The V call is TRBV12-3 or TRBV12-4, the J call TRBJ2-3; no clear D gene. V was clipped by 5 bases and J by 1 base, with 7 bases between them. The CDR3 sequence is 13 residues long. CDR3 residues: CASSPTRTDTQYF. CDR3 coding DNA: TGTGCCAGCAGTCCCACACGCACAGATACGCAGTATTTT.

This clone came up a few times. The CDR3, as DNA: TGTGCCAGCAGCCTTTTGCGTGAAAAACTGTTTTTT. As protein: CASSLLREKLFF. The rearrangement uses TRBV5-6 and TRBJ1-4; D remains ambiguous. V was shortened by 4 bases and J by 7 bases, with 8 bases between the two germline ends. Looked up from germline, CDR1 is SGHDT and CDR2 is YYEEEE. CDR3 length: 12 amino acids.

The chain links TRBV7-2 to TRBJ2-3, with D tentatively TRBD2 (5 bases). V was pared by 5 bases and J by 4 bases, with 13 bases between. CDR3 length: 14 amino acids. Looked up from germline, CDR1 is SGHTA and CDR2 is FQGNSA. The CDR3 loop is CASSPLGGPDTQYF. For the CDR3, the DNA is TGTGCCAGCAGCCCTCTAGGCGGGCCAGATACGCAGTATTTT. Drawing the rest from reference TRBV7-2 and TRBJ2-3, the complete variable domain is GAGVSQSPSNKVTEKGKDVELRCDPISGHTALYWYRQSLGQGLEFLIYFQGNSAPDKSGLPSDRFSAERTGGSVSTLTIQRTQQEDSAVYLCASSPLGGPDTQYFGPGTRLTVL.

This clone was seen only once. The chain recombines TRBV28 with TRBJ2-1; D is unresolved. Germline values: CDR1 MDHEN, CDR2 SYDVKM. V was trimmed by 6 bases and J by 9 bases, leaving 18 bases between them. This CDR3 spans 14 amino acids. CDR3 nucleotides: TGTGCCAGCAGCCAAGCATTAGTTCTAGGTGAGCAGTTCTTC. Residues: CASSQALVLGEQFF. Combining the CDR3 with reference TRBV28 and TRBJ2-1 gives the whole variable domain DVKVTQSSRYLVKRTGEKVFLECVQDMDHENMFWYRQDPGLGLRLIYFSYDVKMKEKGDIPEGYSVSREKKERFSLILESASTNQTSMYLCASSQALVLGEQFFGPGTRLTVL.

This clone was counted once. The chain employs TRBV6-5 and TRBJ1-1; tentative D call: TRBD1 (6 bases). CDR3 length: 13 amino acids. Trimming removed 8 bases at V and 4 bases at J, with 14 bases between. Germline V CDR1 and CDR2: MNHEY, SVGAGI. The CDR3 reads CASGRGPATEAFF. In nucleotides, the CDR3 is TGTGCCAGCGGCAGGGGTCCCGCCACTGAAGCTTTCTTT.

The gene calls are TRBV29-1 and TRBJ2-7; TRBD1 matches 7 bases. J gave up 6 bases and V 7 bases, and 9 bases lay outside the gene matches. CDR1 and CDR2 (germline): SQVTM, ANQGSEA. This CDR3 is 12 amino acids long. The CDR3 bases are TGCAGCGCTAAAGAAGGGGGCAGCGAGCAGTACTTC. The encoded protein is CSAKEGGSEQYF.

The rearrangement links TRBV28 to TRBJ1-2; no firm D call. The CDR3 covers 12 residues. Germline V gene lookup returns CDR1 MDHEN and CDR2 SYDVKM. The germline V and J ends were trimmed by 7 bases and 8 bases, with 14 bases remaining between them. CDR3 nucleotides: TGTGCCAGCACTCTGGGCCCCAGAGGCTACACCTTC. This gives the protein CASTLGPRGYTF.

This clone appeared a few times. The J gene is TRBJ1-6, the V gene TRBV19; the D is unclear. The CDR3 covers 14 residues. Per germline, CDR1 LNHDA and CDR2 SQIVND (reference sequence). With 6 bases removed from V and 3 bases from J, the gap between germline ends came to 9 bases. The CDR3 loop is CASSAEGYNSPLHF. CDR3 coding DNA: TGTGCCAGTAGCGCCGAGGGCTATAATTCACCCCTCCACTTT. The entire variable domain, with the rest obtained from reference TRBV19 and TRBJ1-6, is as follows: DGGITQSPKYLFRKEGQNVTLSCEQNLNHDAMYWYRQDPGQGLRLIYYSQIVNDFQKGDIAEGYSVSREKKESFPLTVTSAQKNPTAFYLCASSAEGYNSPLHFGNGTRLTVT.

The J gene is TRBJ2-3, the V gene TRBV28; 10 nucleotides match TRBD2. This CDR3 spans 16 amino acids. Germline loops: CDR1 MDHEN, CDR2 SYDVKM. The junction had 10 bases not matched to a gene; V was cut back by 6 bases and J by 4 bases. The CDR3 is CASRGLATERADTQYF. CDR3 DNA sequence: TGTGCCAGCAGGGGACTAGCGACCGAAAGGGCAGATACGCAGTATTTT.

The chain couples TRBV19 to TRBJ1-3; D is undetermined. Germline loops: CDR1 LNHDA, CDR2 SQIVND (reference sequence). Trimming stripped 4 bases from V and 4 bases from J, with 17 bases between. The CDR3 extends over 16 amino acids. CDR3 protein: CASSSNVGTSGNTIYF. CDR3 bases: TGTGCCAGTAGTAGTAATGTTGGAACGTCGGGAAACACCATATATTTT.

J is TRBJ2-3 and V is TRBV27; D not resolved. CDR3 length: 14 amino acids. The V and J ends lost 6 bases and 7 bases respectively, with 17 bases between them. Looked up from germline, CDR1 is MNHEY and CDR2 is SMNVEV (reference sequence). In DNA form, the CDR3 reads TGTGCCAGCAGCGCCGGCTCGGGTGGGTATACGCAGTATTTT. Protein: CASSAGSGGYTQYF.

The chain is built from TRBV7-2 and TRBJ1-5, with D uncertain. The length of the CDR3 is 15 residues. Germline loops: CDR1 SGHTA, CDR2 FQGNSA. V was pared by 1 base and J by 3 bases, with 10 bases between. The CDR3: CASSLEAGLNQPQHF. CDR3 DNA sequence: TGTGCCAGCAGCTTAGAGGCAGGACTCAATCAGCCCCAGCATTTT.

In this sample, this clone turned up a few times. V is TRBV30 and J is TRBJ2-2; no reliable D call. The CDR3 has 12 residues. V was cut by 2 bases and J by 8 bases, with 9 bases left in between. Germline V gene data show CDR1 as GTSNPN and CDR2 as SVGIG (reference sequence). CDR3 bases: TGTGCCTGGAGTAGATCATCTGGGGAGCTGTTTTTT. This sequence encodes CAWSRSSGELFF.

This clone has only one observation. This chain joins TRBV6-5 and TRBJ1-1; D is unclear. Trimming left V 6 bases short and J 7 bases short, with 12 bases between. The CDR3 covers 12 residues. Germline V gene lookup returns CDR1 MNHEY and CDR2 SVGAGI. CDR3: CASSPIDNEAFF. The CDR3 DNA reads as TGTGCCAGCAGCCCAATAGACAATGAAGCTTTCTTT.

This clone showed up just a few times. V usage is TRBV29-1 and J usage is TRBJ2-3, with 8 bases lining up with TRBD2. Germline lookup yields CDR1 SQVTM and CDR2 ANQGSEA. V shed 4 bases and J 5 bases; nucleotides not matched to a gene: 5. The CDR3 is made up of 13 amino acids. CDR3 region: CSVAGGAGDTQYF. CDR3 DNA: TGCAGCGTTGCCGGGGGGGCGGGAGATACGCAGTATTTT.

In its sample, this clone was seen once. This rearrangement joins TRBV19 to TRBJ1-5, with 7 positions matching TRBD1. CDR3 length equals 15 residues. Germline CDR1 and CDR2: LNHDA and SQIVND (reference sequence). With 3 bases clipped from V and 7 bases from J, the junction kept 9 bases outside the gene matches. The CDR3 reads CASSIDRELLQPQHF. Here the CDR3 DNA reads TGTGCCAGTAGTATCGACAGGGAACTATTACAGCCCCAGCATTTT.

In nucleotides, the CDR3 is TGCGCCAGCAGCCCGCGCCGAAAAAAGGGACTAGCGGGAGTTGGCAATGAGCAGTTCTTC. Its protein product is CASSPRRKKGLAGVGNEQFF. This sequence joins TRBV4-3 and TRBJ2-1, with 14 bases lining up with TRBD2. The CDR3 sequence is 20 residues long. The junction had 17 bases not matched to a gene; V was cut back by 4 bases and J by 6 bases. CDR1 and CDR2 (germline): LGHNA, YSLEER.

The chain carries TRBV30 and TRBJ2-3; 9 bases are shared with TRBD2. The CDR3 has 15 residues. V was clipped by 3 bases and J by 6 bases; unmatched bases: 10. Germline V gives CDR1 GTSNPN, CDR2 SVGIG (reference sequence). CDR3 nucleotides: TGTGCCTGGAGGGGAGCGGGGGGCTACGTGGATACGCAGTATTTT. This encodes CAWRGAGGYVDTQYF.

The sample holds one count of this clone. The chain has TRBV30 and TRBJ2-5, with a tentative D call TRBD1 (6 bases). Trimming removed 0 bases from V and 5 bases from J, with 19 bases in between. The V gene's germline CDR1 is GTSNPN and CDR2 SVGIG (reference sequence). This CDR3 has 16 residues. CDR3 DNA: TGTGCCTGGAGTGTGTGGCAGGGGACAACGGGGGAGACCCAGTACTTC. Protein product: CAWSVWQGTTGETQYF.

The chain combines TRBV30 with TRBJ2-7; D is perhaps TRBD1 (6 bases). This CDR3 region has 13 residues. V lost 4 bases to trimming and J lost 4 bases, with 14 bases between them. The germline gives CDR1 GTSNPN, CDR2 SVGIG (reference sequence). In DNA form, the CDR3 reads TGTGCCTGGAAGTCAGGGGATAGGTACGAGCAGTACTTC. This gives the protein CAWKSGDRYEQYF. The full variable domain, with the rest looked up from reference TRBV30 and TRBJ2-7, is SQTIHQWPATLVQPVGSPLSLECTVEGTSNPNLYWYRQAAGRGLQLLFYSVGIGQISSEVPQNLSASRPQDRQFILSSKKLLLSDSGFYLCAWKSGDRYEQYFGPGTRLTVT.

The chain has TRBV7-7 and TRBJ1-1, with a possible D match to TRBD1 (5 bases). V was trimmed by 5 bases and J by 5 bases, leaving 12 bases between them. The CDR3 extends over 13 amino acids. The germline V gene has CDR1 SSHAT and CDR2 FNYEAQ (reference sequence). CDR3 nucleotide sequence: TGTGCCAGCAGCCGGGACTTGGGGACTGAAGCTTTCTTT. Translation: CASSRDLGTEAFF.

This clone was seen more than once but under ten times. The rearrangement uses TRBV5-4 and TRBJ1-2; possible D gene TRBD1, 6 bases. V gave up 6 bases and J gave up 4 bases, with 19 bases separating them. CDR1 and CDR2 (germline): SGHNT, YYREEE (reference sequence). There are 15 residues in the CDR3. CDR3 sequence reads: CASTFTSGGLYGYTF. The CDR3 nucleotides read TGTGCCAGCACCTTTACCAGTGGGGGGCTCTATGGCTACACCTTC.